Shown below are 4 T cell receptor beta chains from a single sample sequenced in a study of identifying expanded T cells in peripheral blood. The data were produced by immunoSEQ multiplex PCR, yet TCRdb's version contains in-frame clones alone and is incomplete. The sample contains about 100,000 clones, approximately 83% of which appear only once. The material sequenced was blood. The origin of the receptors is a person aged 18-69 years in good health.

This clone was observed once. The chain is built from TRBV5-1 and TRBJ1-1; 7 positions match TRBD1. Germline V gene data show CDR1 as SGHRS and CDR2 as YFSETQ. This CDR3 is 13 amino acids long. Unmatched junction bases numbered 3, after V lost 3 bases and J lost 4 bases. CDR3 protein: CASSSQGGTEAFF. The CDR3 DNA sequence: TGCGCCAGCAGCTCCCAGGGGGGCACTGAAGCTTTCTTT.

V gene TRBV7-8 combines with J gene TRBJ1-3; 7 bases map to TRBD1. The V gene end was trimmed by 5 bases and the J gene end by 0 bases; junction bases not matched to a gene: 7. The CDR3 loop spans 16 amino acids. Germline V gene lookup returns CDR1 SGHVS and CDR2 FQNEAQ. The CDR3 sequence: CASSGRQGISGNTIYF. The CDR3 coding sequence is TGTGCCAGCAGCGGACGACAGGGCATCTCTGGAAACACCATATATTTT.

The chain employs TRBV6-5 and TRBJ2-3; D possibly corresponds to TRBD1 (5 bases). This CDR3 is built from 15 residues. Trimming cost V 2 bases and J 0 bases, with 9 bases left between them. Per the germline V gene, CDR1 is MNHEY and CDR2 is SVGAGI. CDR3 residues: CASSYQGLSTDTQYF. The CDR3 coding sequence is TGTGCCAGCAGTTACCAGGGCTTAAGCACAGATACGCAGTATTTT.

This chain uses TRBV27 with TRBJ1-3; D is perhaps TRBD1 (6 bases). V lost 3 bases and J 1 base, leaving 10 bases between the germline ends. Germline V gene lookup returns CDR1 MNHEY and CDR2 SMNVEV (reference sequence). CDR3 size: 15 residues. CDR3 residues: CASSFAQGSGNTIYF. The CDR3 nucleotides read TGTGCCAGCAGTTTCGCACAGGGTTCTGGAAACACCATATATTTT.